These 23 T cell receptor beta chains were all obtained from the same sample, sequenced in a study of early T cells in non-severe SARS-CoV-2 infection (dated by TCRdb to the early 2020s). Library preparation employed 5' RACE. Sequencing instrument: NextSeq 500. TCRdb reran the public reads through fastp at Q25 and MiXCR, keeping productive beta chains. CDR3 protein sequences are deduplicated, and each keeps its most common genes and DNA. The sample profile shows approximately 79,000 distinct CDR3 sequences; roughly 13% of them were found once. About 6.1% of the sample belongs to the ten largest clones. The sample taken for sequencing was whole blood. All receptors derive from an adult who was a healthcare worker with PCR-confirmed SARS-CoV-2 infection or an uninfected control (not recorded which).

This clonotype was picked up many times. The chain employs TRBV7-9 and TRBJ2-2; D remains unclear. CDR3 length: 12 amino acids. The ends were cut back, 2 bases at V and 2 bases at J, with 0 bases in the middle. Per the germline V gene, CDR1 is SEHNR and CDR2 is FQNEAQ (reference sequence). CDR3 nucleotide sequence: TGTGCCAGCAGCTTAAACACCGGGGAGCTGTTTTTT. Encoded protein: CASSLNTGELFF.

This clonotype has at least ten counts. The chain links TRBV29-1 to TRBJ2-2; 7 nucleotides agree with TRBD1. The CDR3 loop spans 14 amino acids. The germline gives CDR1 SQVTM, CDR2 ANQGSEA. V trimming: 4 bases; J trimming: 6 bases; junction bases outside the gene matches: 8. CDR3 DNA sequence: TGCAGCGTTGGGACAGGCCCCGGCCCCGGGGAGCTGTTTTTT. Translated, it gives CSVGTGPGPGELFF.

This clonotype turned up a few times. The rearrangement links TRBV7-8 to TRBJ1-5; D is uncertain. The germline V gene has CDR1 SGHVS and CDR2 FQNEAQ. The germline V and J ends were trimmed by 2 bases and 7 bases, with 9 bases remaining between them. CDR3 length: 13 residues. CDR3 in DNA: TGTGCCAGCAGCTTAAAGACCTCCCAGCCCCAGCATTTT. Encoded protein: CASSLKTSQPQHF.

The rearrangement links TRBV5-1 to TRBJ1-1; no clear D gene. The V end lost 4 bases, the J end lost 4 bases, and 11 bases lay between the germline ends. The CDR3 covers 13 residues. Germline V gives CDR1 SGHRS, CDR2 YFSETQ. The CDR3 sequence is CASSPVLGTEAFF. The CDR3 bases are TGCGCCAGCAGCCCGGTCTTGGGCACTGAAGCTTTCTTT. Filled out from reference TRBV5-1 and TRBJ1-1, the complete variable domain reads KAGVTQTPRYLIKTRGQQVTLSCSPISGHRSVSWYQQTPGQGLQFLFEYFSETQRNKGNFPGRFSGRQFSNSRSEMNVSTLELGDSALYLCASSPVLGTEAFFGQGTRLTVV.

The table lists this clonotype with many counts. The junction departs from germline at one end; a sequencing error may be responsible. V is TRBV5-1 and J is TRBJ2-5; either TRBD1 or TRBD2 may supply D (5 bases each). Germline CDR1 is SGHRS and CDR2 is YFSETQ. The CDR3 spans 13 residues. CDR3: CASNLGHQETQYF. CDR3 sequence (DNA): TGCGCCAGCAACTTGGGACACCAAGAGACCCAGTACTTC.

This clonotype was counted only a few times. The CDR3 protein is CSARDPLAGTDTQYF. The CDR3 region has the DNA TGCAGTGCTAGAGATCCCCTAGCTGGGACAGATACGCAGTATTTT. The rearrangement links TRBV20-1 to TRBJ2-3; D possibly corresponds to TRBD2 (5 bases). The germline gives CDR1 DFQATT, CDR2 SNEGSKA (reference sequence). The CDR3 is 15 amino acids. Trimming cost V 0 bases and J 3 bases, with 13 bases left between them.

This clonotype was recorded at least ten times. J is TRBJ1-1 and V is TRBV20-1, with TRBD1 as a possible D gene (6 bases). The CDR3 covers 13 residues. CDR1 is DFQATT, CDR2 SNEGSKA, per germline (reference sequence). The germline V and J ends were trimmed by 3 bases and 5 bases, with 13 bases remaining between them. CDR3 sequence: CSASPGAETEAFF. The CDR3 nucleotides read TGCAGTGCTAGCCCGGGGGCAGAGACTGAAGCTTTCTTT.

In its sample, this clonotype was seen a few times. The rearrangement uses TRBV18 and TRBJ1-6; D possibly corresponds to TRBD1 (5 bases). V gave up 4 bases and J gave up 7 bases, with 11 bases separating them. The CDR3 is 14 residues long. The V gene's germline CDR1 is KGHSH and CDR2 LQKENI. CDR3 in amino acids: CASSHGTQNSPLHF. CDR3 DNA sequence: TGTGCCAGCTCACATGGGACCCAGAATTCACCCCTCCACTTT.

This chain connects TRBV10-2 to TRBJ2-5, with D unclear. The V gene's germline CDR1 is WSHSY and CDR2 SAAADI. V was trimmed by 0 bases and J by 2 bases, leaving 16 bases between them. The CDR3 spans 17 residues. The CDR3 spells CASSESEWDSGQETQYF. CDR3 bases: TGCGCCAGCAGTGAGTCTGAGTGGGATAGTGGACAAGAGACCCAGTACTTC.

The J gene is TRBJ1-2, the V gene TRBV7-2, with 7 bases identical to TRBD1. Per the germline V gene, CDR1 is SGHTA and CDR2 is FQGNSA. With 8 bases clipped from V and 4 bases from J, the junction kept 7 bases outside the gene matches. The CDR3 consists of 13 residues. The CDR3 sequence is CASAGQPRYGYTF. CDR3 DNA: TGTGCCAGCGCGGGACAGCCTCGCTATGGCTACACCTTC.

This clonotype was seen at least ten times. The gene calls are TRBV4-1 and TRBJ2-7; D is perhaps TRBD2 (6 bases). Trimming shortened V by 4 bases and J by 4 bases, and 17 bases separated the two germline ends. Germline V gene data show CDR1 as MGHRA and CDR2 as YSYEKL. The CDR3 has 15 amino acids. CDR3: CASSLDPWGEYEQYF. DNA for the CDR3: TGCGCCAGCAGCCTCGACCCCTGGGGGGAATACGAGCAGTACTTC.

This clonotype was seen at least ten times. The rearrangement joins TRBV7-8 to TRBJ1-5; TRBD1 might be the D (5 bases). Germline CDR1 reads SGHVS; CDR2 reads FQNEAQ. V was trimmed by 1 base and J by 0 bases, leaving 13 bases between them. The CDR3 spans 17 residues. CDR3 in amino acids: CASSLEGQMYSNQPQHF. The CDR3 DNA is TGTGCCAGCAGCTTAGAAGGACAAATGTATAGCAATCAGCCCCAGCATTTT.

This clonotype was recorded many times. The chain employs TRBV5-6 and TRBJ2-7; D unclear. The germline V and J ends were trimmed by 0 bases and 0 bases, with 10 bases remaining between them. This CDR3 comprises 15 residues. The germline V gene encodes CDR1 SGHDT and CDR2 YYEEEE. The CDR3 nucleotides are TGTGCCAGCAGCTTGGCGGGCAAGAGCTCCTACGAGCAGTACTTC. It yields the protein CASSLAGKSSYEQYF.

This clonotype was observed at least ten times. This sequence joins TRBV5-1 and TRBJ2-2; D ambiguous. V was trimmed by 1 base and J by 7 bases, leaving 14 bases between them. Germline values: CDR1 SGHRS, CDR2 YFSETQ. This CDR3 contains 15 residues. The DNA for the CDR3 is TGCGCCAGCAGCTTGCTGAGACTGCAACTCGGGGAGCTGTTTTTT. It encodes CASSLLRLQLGELFF.

This clonotype occurred many times. CDR3: CASSLAGMNTEAFF. As DNA, the CDR3 is TGTGCCAGCAGCTTAGCAGGGATGAACACTGAAGCTTTCTTT. V usage is TRBV7-9 and J usage is TRBJ1-1; D gene unclear. This CDR3 contains 14 residues. Germline CDR1 reads SEHNR; CDR2 reads FQNEAQ (reference sequence). V was clipped by 0 bases and J by 0 bases, with 5 bases between them.

This clonotype was counted many times. The chain links TRBV10-3 to TRBJ2-2; no definite D call. V was pared by 5 bases and J by 4 bases, with 5 bases between. Germline V gives CDR1 ENHRY, CDR2 SYGVKD. This CDR3 is 12 amino acids long. The chain's CDR3 is CAISPGTGELFF. The CDR3 DNA follows: TGTGCCATCAGTCCTGGCACCGGGGAGCTGTTTTTT.

The chain joins TRBV20-1 to TRBJ2-1; D call uncertain. Germline lookup yields CDR1 DFQATT and CDR2 SNEGSKA (reference sequence). V lost 0 bases and J 0 bases, leaving 9 bases between the germline ends. This CDR3 is built from 15 residues. CDR3 sequence: CSARDQQTSYNEQFF. In DNA, the CDR3 is TGCAGTGCTAGAGATCAACAAACCTCCTACAATGAGCAGTTCTTC.

The genes are TRBV12-3 or TRBV12-4 and TRBJ1-1; 9 bases are shared with TRBD1. V dropped 8 bases and J dropped 2; count of bases not matched to a gene: 3. This CDR3 contains 13 residues. Here the CDR3 reads CASHRGRNTEAFF. The CDR3 DNA sequence: TGTGCCAGCCACAGGGGGCGCAACACTGAAGCTTTCTTT.

This chain joins TRBV27 and TRBJ2-1; D unresolved. V dropped 3 bases and J dropped 3 bases, with 6 bases sitting between them. The CDR3 runs 13 residues. Germline V gene sequence: CDR1 MNHEY, CDR2 SMNVEV (reference sequence). In nucleotides, the CDR3 is TGTGCCAGCAGTTTCGGCAGCTACAATGAGCAGTTCTTC. It encodes CASSFGSYNEQFF.

This clonotype was counted many times. The chain combines TRBV3-1 with TRBJ1-2; no firm D call. The CDR3 has 14 amino acids. In germline, CDR1 is LGHDT, CDR2 YNNKEL (reference sequence). V lost 1 base and J lost 7, with 13 bases in between. CDR3 coding DNA: TGTGCCAGCAGCCAAGTGGGTGCAGCGTTTGGCTACACCTTC. As protein: CASSQVGAAFGYTF.

V usage is TRBV11-1 and J usage is TRBJ1-5; D not certain. The length of the CDR3 is 13 residues. Deletions cut 5 bases from V and 7 bases from J, with 12 bases between. Germline loops: CDR1 SGHAT, CDR2 FQDESV (reference sequence). The CDR3 protein is CASSATLGQPQHF. CDR3 nucleotides: TGTGCCAGCAGCGCTACACTTGGGCAGCCCCAGCATTTT. Drawing the rest from reference TRBV11-1 and TRBJ1-5, the complete variable domain is EAEVAQSPRYKITEKSQAVAFWCDPISGHATLYWYRQILGQGPELLVQFQDESVVDDSQLPKDRFSAERLKGVDSTLKIQPAELGDSAMYLCASSATLGQPQHFGDGTRLSIL.

The table lists this clonotype with a few counts. For the CDR3, the DNA is TGCAGCGTTGGGGGTTCGGACGTCTACTACGAGCAGTACTTC. It codes for CSVGGSDVYYEQYF. This sequence joins TRBV29-1 and TRBJ2-7; D uncertain. The CDR3 is made up of 14 amino acids. The ends were cut back, 4 bases at V and 3 bases at J, with 16 bases in the middle. Germline-derived CDR1 and CDR2 are SQVTM and ANQGSEA.

This clonotype has a count of ten or more. The chain couples TRBV12-3 or TRBV12-4 to TRBJ1-1, with a weak D call TRBD1 (6 bases). The CDR3 has 15 amino acids. The germline V and J ends were trimmed by 6 bases and 4 bases, with 18 bases remaining between them. This CDR3 is CASSPAGAASTEAFF. The CDR3 nucleotides are TGTGCCAGCAGCCCGGCGGGGGCTGCGAGCACTGAAGCTTTCTTT.